The 9 T cell receptor beta chains below were found in one sample sequenced in a study of T cell responses to AZD1222 COVID-19 vaccine. Clones were read by immunoSEQ multiplex PCR, and TCRdb kept only the in-frame ones, dropping some. This sample has about 85,000 clones; approximately 91% occur once, and the top ten carry 4.5% to 6%. The sample was peripheral blood, taken on day 0 of AZD1222 vaccination. All receptors derive from an adult in good health.

The chain couples TRBV28 to TRBJ1-4; D remains ambiguous. The CDR3 extends over 11 amino acids. Between the trimmed V and J ends, which lost 11 bases and 3 bases, there was a span of 7 bases. Germline loops: CDR1 MDHEN, CDR2 SYDVKM. The CDR3 region is CAAASNEKLFF. The CDR3 DNA sequence: TGTGCCGCGGCCTCTAATGAAAAACTGTTTTTT.

This chain uses TRBV4-1 with TRBJ2-7; TRBD1 aligns across 7 bases. Germline V gene data show CDR1 as MGHRA and CDR2 as YSYEKL. V shed 4 bases and J 4 bases; nucleotides not matched to a gene: 4. CDR3 size: 13 residues. As DNA, the CDR3 is TGCGCCAGCAGCCCGACAGGGCGGTACGAGCAGTACTTC. Encoded protein: CASSPTGRYEQYF.

V is TRBV12-3 or TRBV12-4 and J is TRBJ1-1, with TRBD1 matching over 8 bases. With V trimmed by 7 bases and J by 4 bases, 5 bases remained unmatched. CDR3 length: 13 amino acids. The CDR3 loop reads CASNNRGGTEAFF. The CDR3 DNA sequence: TGTGCCAGCAACAACAGGGGGGGCACTGAAGCTTTCTTT.

The chain has TRBV11-2 and TRBJ1-1, with D perhaps matching TRBD1 (6 bases). Germline V gene lookup returns CDR1 SGHAT and CDR2 FQNNGV. Trimming removed 5 bases from V and 9 bases from J, with 10 bases in between. This CDR3 comprises 11 residues. CDR3 coding DNA: TGTGCCAGCAGCCGGCAGGGGAAAGCTTTCTTT. Protein product: CASSRQGKAFF.

This sequence joins TRBV19 and TRBJ2-7; 7 bases line up with TRBD1. The junction had 2 bases not matched to a gene; V was cut back by 4 bases and J by 2 bases. This CDR3 is built from 13 residues. Germline V gene sequence: CDR1 LNHDA, CDR2 SQIVND (reference sequence). The CDR3 loop is CASSRDSAYEQYF. DNA for the CDR3: TGTGCCAGTAGTAGGGACAGTGCCTACGAGCAGTACTTC. The full variable domain, in which reference TRBV19 and TRBJ2-7 provide the parts outside the CDR3, is DGGITQSPKYLFRKEGQNVTLSCEQNLNHDAMYWYRQDPGQGLRLIYYSQIVNDFQKGDIAEGYSVSREKKESFPLTVTSAQKNPTAFYLCASSRDSAYEQYFGPGTRLTVT.

The chain has TRBV29-1 and TRBJ2-1; D is undetermined. CDR1 is SQVTM, CDR2 ANQGSEA, per germline. The CDR3 totals 10 residues. Between the trimmed V and J ends, which lost 3 bases and 10 bases, there was a span of 7 bases. The CDR3 nucleotides are TGCAGCGTTGACGAGGTGGAGCAGTTCTTC. This translates into CSVDEVEQFF.

CDR3 region: CSASRWDRNSYEQYF. The CDR3 DNA sequence: TGCAGTGCTAGTAGGTGGGACAGAAACTCCTACGAGCAGTACTTC. This chain uses TRBV20-1 with TRBJ2-7; TRBD1 agrees at 7 bases. Germline values: CDR1 DFQATT, CDR2 SNEGSKA (reference sequence). The CDR3 extends over 15 amino acids. V was pared by 3 bases and J by 0 bases, with 8 bases of the junction left unmatched.

The CDR3 protein is CASSFSGNTEAFF. The CDR3 coding sequence is TGTGCCAGCAGCTTCAGCGGCAACACTGAAGCTTTCTTT. The J gene is TRBJ1-1, the V gene TRBV7-8; D ambiguous. Between the trimmed V and J ends, which lost 3 bases and 2 bases, there was a span of 7 bases. Per germline, CDR1 SGHVS and CDR2 FQNEAQ. The CDR3 is 13 residues long.

V is TRBV12-2 and J is TRBJ1-2. TRBV12-2 is shown as a pseudogene. This CDR3 has 15 residues. CDR3 in amino acids: CASRLVPGFNYGYTF. In DNA, the CDR3 is TGTGCAAGTCGCTTAGTTCCGGGGTTTAACTATGGCTACACCTTC.